The clone carrying this T cell receptor beta chain was detected only a few times. The antigen remains undetermined. Per the germline V gene, CDR1 is MNHNS and CDR2 is SASEGT. Trimming took 0 bases from V and 0 from J; bases not matched to a gene: 9. This CDR3 contains 18 residues. PCR was performed using 60 Vbeta and 13 Jbeta primers. Repertoires were generated with immunoSEQ multiplex PCR, while TCRdb's copy carries only in-frame clones and drops some. The data hold around 140,000 clones, with 75% to 85% observed a single time. The data belong to a study of cytomegalovirus exposure and HLA in healthy donors. Points from the study as a whole: A later analysis reported that several of the most significant clusters appeared to be linked to common viral pathogens, among them Epstein-Barr virus. Sequencing likely generated an artifact that appeared as a cluster of highly shared sequence variants. The CMV antigen specificity of a few CMV-associated chains was confirmed through in vitro analysis. While the bulk of TCR sequences proved rare, some public TCRs turned up in many donors.

The chain employs TRBV6-1 and TRBJ2-3; 7 bases fit TRBD2. The clonotype comes from a man aged 35 to 55 in good health and CMV-seronegative. Specimen: PBMCs. CDR3 protein: CASSEARLAVASTDTQYF. In DNA, the CDR3 is TGTGCCAGCAGTGAAGCGCGGCTAGCGGTGGCGAGCACAGATACGCAGTATTTT.